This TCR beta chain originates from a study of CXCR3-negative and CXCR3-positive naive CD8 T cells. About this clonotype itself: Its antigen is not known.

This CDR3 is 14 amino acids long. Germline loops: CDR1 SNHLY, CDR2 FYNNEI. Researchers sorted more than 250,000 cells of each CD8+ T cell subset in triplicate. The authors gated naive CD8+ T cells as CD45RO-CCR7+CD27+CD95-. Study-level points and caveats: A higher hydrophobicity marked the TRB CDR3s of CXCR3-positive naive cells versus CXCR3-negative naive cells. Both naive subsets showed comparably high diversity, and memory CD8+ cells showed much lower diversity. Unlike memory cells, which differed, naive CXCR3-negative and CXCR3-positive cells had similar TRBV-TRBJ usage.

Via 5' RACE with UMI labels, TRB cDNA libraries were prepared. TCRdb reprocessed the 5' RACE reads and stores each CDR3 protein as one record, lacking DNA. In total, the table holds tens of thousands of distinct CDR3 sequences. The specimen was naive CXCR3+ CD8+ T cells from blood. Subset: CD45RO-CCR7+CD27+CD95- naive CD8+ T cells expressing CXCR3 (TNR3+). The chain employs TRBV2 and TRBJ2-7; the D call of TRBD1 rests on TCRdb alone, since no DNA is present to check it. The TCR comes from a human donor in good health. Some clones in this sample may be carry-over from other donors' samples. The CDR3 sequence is CASSEYRGSYEQYF. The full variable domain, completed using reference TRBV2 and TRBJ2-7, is EPEVTQTPSHQVTQMGQEVILRCVPISNHLYFYWYRQILGQKVEFLVSFYNNEISEKSEIFDDQFSVERPDGSNFTLKIRSTKLEDSAMYFCASSEYRGSYEQYFGPGTRLTVT.